This T cell receptor (beta chain) was captured in a study of T cell changes during pregnancy in multiple sclerosis. Assay used: immunoSEQ multiplex PCR; TCRdb lists only in-frame clones, some missing. The sample contains some 29,000 clones, about nine tenths of which appear only once. V dropped 10 bases and J dropped 0 bases, with 13 bases sitting between them. Looked up from germline, CDR1 is MNHNS and CDR2 is SASEGT. This CDR3 has 14 amino acids. The chain has TRBV6-1 and TRBJ1-5, with D possibly being TRBD1 (5 bases). This material consisted of CD8+ T cells from peripheral blood mononuclear cells, taken in the second trimester of pregnancy. The TCR originated in a female donor in good health, enrolled as a control in a pregnancy study. In DNA form, the CDR3 reads TGTGCCACAAATGGGGGGTTTAGCAATCAGCCCCAGCATTTT. Its protein product is CATNGGFSNQPQHF.